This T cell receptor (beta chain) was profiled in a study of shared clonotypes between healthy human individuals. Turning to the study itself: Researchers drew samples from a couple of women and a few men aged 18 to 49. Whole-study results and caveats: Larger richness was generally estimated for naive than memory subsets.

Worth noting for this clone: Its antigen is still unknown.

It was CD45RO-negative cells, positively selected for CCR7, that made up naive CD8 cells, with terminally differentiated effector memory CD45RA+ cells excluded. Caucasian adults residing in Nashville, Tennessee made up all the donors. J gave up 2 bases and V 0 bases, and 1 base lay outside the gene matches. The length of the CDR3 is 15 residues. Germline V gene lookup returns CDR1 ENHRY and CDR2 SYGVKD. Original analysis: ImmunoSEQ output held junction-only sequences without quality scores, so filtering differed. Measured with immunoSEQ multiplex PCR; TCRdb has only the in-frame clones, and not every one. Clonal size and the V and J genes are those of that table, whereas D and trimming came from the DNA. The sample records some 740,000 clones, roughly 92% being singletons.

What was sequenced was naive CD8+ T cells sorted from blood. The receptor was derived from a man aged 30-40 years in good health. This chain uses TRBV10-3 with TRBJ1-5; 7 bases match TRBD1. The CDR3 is CAISESGGGNQPQHF. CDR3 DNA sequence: TGTGCCATCAGTGAGTCAGGGGGCGGCAATCAGCCCCAGCATTTT.